These 8 T cell receptor beta chains originate from one sample sequenced in a study of blood T cell repertoires in COVID-19. Assay used: immunoSEQ multiplex PCR; TCRdb lists only in-frame clones, some missing. The sample shows some 200,000 clones, around four fifths of them seen only once. Sequenced sample: peripheral blood. The receptor set was obtained from a woman aged 70 to 79 with COVID-19, enrolled during active disease.

The CDR3 DNA reads as TGTGCCAGCAGCTCCCTCGGACTAGCGGGAGGTCACGAGCAGTACTTC. As protein: CASSSLGLAGGHEQYF. The chain joins TRBV27 to TRBJ2-7, with 14 bases lining up with TRBD2. Germline V CDR1 and CDR2: MNHEY, SMNVEV (reference sequence). The trim removed 6 bases at V and 5 bases at J, leaving 9 bases unmatched. CDR3 length equals 16 residues.

CDR3 residues: CASSLGGINEQFF. Here the CDR3 DNA reads TGCGCCAGCAGCTTAGGCGGGATAAATGAGCAGTTCTTC. The chain combines TRBV5-1 with TRBJ2-1; tentatively, D is TRBD2 (6 bases). The germline V gene has CDR1 SGHRS and CDR2 YFSETQ. The CDR3 has 13 residues. Trimming removed 2 bases from V and 7 bases from J, with 10 bases in between.

The chain recombines TRBV21-1 with TRBJ2-1; the listed D gene, TRBD2, was not tested against the DNA. TRBV21-1 is deemed a pseudogene. This CDR3 spans 15 amino acids. In nucleotides, the CDR3 is TGTGCCACTCAGAGCCATAGCGGGAGAGTAAATGAGCAGTTCTTC. This sequence encodes CATQSHSGRVNEQFF.

The V and J genes are TRBV19 and TRBJ2-1; tentative D call: TRBD2 (6 bases). The CDR3 runs to 14 residues. With 6 bases removed from V and 4 bases from J, the gap between germline ends came to 13 bases. Germline CDR1 reads LNHDA; CDR2 reads SQIVND (reference sequence). CDR3 protein: CASRTGEVYNEQFF. The CDR3 nucleotides read TGTGCCAGTAGGACGGGAGAGGTTTACAATGAGCAGTTCTTC.

The gene calls are TRBV12-5 and TRBJ2-1; 7 nucleotides line up with TRBD1. Germline values: CDR1 LGHNT, CDR2 FRNRAP. The junction had 3 bases not matched to a gene; V was cut back by 1 base and J by 9 bases. This CDR3 has 13 amino acids. In DNA, the CDR3 is TGTGCTAGTGGTTTGGGAGGGGGCCGTGAGCAGTTCTTC. This gives the protein CASGLGGGREQFF. Combining the CDR3 with reference TRBV12-5 and TRBJ2-1 gives the whole variable domain DARVTQTPRHKVTEMGQEVTMRCQPILGHNTVFWYRQTMMQGLELLAYFRNRAPLDDSGMPKDRFSAEMPDATLATLKIQPSEPRDSAVYFCASGLGGGREQFFGPGTRLTVL.

The table lists this clone with a few counts. V is TRBV15 and J is TRBJ1-6; TRBD1 might be the D (6 bases). There are 18 residues in the CDR3. V gave up 0 bases and J gave up 3 bases, with 15 bases separating them. Germline V CDR1 and CDR2: LNHNV, YYDKDF (reference sequence). The CDR3 region is CATSREGSGAGYNSPLHF. The CDR3, as DNA: TGTGCCACCAGCAGAGAAGGTTCAGGGGCGGGCTATAATTCACCCCTCCACTTT.

The chain couples TRBV27 to TRBJ1-4, with D hard to call. The V and J ends lost 2 bases and 3 bases respectively, with 10 bases between them. The CDR3 runs 15 residues. Germline CDR1 is MNHEY and CDR2 is SMNVEV (reference sequence). Here the CDR3 reads CASSLRTRANEKLFF. Here the CDR3 DNA reads TGTGCCAGCAGTTTAAGGACGCGGGCTAATGAAAAACTGTTTTTT.

This sequence joins TRBV18 and TRBJ1-4, with no clear D. The length of the CDR3 is 14 residues. V gave up 2 bases and J gave up 7 bases, with 11 bases separating them. Germline CDR1 and CDR2: KGHSH and LQKENI. The CDR3 DNA follows: TGTGCCAGCTCACCAGCCGGAGGTGGTGAAAAACTGTTTTTT. This codes for CASSPAGGGEKLFF. The whole variable domain, remainder taken from reference TRBV18 and TRBJ1-4, is NAGVMQNPRHLVRRRGQEARLRCSPMKGHSHVYWYRQLPEEGLKFMVYLQKENIIDESGMPKERFSAEFPKEGPSILRIQQVVRGDSAAYFCASSPAGGGEKLFFGSGTQLSVL.